What follows is one TCR beta chain and its context. These data are taken from a study of neurological immune-mediated disorders. The germline CDR1 and CDR2 sequences are MGHDK and SYGVNS. The V gene lost 3 bases and the J gene lost 10 bases, with 15 bases spanning the gap. This CDR3 is built from 13 residues. In every sequencing run, more than 200 million TCR-beta sequences were generated from 15-18 subjects. One entry per CDR3 protein results from TCRdb running MiXCR on the 5' RACE reads. The data hold 55,000 to 65,000 distinct CDR3 sequences, with approximately 11% observed a single time. The receptor comes from a woman aged 55 to 70 with HTLV-1-associated myelopathy (HAM/TSP). This chain connects TRBV25-1 to TRBJ1-2; tentative D call: TRBD1 (5 bases). Sequencing was carried out using PBMCs. CDR3 loop: CASSESRDVAYTF. For the CDR3, the DNA is TGTGCCAGCAGTGAGTCCCGGGACGTTGCCTACACCTTC.